These 13 T cell receptor beta chains were all obtained from the same sample, sequenced in a study of T cells after yellow fever vaccination. One entry per CDR3 protein, called by TCRdb with MiXCR from the 5' RACE reads. The sample records some 500,000 distinct CDR3 sequences, about 13% being singletons. Source: PBMCs, taken on the day of the yellow fever booster vaccination. These receptors were collected from a man between 25 and 39 years old who received the YFV17D yellow fever vaccine.

This rearrangement joins TRBV12-3 or TRBV12-4 to TRBJ2-7; 8 bases map to TRBD2. Trimming took 2 bases from V and 5 from J; bases not matched to a gene: 5. The CDR3 totals 14 residues. In DNA form, the CDR3 reads TGTGCCAGCAGTTTATCCAGCGGGAGCAACGAGCAGTACTTC. Encoded protein: CASSLSSGSNEQYF.

This clonotype was found a few times. The V call is TRBV7-2, the J call TRBJ2-5; D uncertain. The CDR3 sequence is 15 residues long. Germline CDR1 SGHTA, CDR2 FQGNSA. V shed 5 bases and J shed 2 bases, with 15 bases lying between them. The CDR3 region has the DNA TGTGCCAGCAGCCTGTTGTGGGGAACTCAAGAGACCCAGTACTTC. Translation: CASSLLWGTQETQYF.

This clonotype was picked up a small number of times. This chain connects TRBV29-1 to TRBJ1-2, with 7 nucleotides matching TRBD1. The V segment lost 5 bases and the J segment 2 bases; nucleotides outside the gene matches: 5. The CDR3 spans 13 residues. CDR1 and CDR2 from the germline V gene are SQVTM and ANQGSEA. CDR3 coding DNA: TGCAGCGTTCCTGGGACAGACAACTATGGCTACACCTTC. Residues: CSVPGTDNYGYTF.

This clonotype was found once. The chain links TRBV6-2 or TRBV6-3 to TRBJ2-2; TRBD1 agrees at 9 bases. The trim removed 8 bases at V and 4 bases at J, leaving 14 bases unmatched. CDR1 and CDR2 from the germline V gene are MNHEY and SVGEGT. The CDR3 totals 17 residues. This CDR3 is CASRFGKDRGITGELFF. The CDR3 DNA sequence: TGTGCCAGCCGCTTCGGCAAGGACAGGGGTATCACCGGGGAGCTGTTTTTT.

The chain combines TRBV20-1 with TRBJ2-3, with D hard to call. The V gene's germline CDR1 is DFQATT and CDR2 SNEGSKA (reference sequence). The CDR3 runs to 14 residues. V was shortened by 5 bases and J by 2 bases, with 14 bases between the two germline ends. The CDR3 bases are TGCAGTGCTGAACCGTCACATTACACAGATACGCAGTATTTT. It is translated as CSAEPSHYTDTQYF.

In this sample, this clonotype turned up a few times. The chain is built from TRBV20-1 and TRBJ1-5, with D unclear. V shed 3 bases and J shed 3 bases, with 12 bases lying between them. The CDR3 is 14 residues long. Germline V lookup: CDR1 DFQATT, CDR2 SNEGSKA (reference sequence). CDR3 coding DNA: TGCAGTGCTAGCCTGACGGGCTTCAATCAGCCCCAGCATTTT. As protein: CSASLTGFNQPQHF.

In this sample, this clonotype turned up a few times. This chain joins TRBV20-1 and TRBJ1-5; D is possibly TRBD1 (5 bases). The CDR3 has 15 residues. Germline CDR1 is DFQATT and CDR2 is SNEGSKA (reference sequence). The V and J ends lost 2 bases and 4 bases respectively, with 15 bases between them. CDR3 region: CSARLGDRGNQPQHF. The CDR3 DNA follows: TGCAGTGCTAGACTGGGGGATCGTGGTAATCAGCCCCAGCATTTT.

This chain connects TRBV7-9 to TRBJ2-6; TRBD1 or TRBD2 may be the D gene (5 bases each). The CDR3 sequence is 17 residues long. V was shortened by 4 bases and J by 0 bases, with 13 bases between the two germline ends. In germline, CDR1 is SEHNR, CDR2 FQNEAQ (reference sequence). The CDR3 loop reads CASSSPGPISGANVLTF. The CDR3 DNA sequence: TGTGCCAGCAGCTCCCCGGGACCTATCTCTGGGGCCAACGTCCTGACTTTC.

The J gene is TRBJ2-7, the V gene TRBV15; D possibly uses TRBD1 or TRBD2 (6 bases each). Germline V gene lookup returns CDR1 LNHNV and CDR2 YYDKDF (reference sequence). The V end lost 0 bases, the J end lost 1 base, and 16 bases lay between the germline ends. This CDR3 is 17 amino acids long. For the CDR3, the DNA is TGTGCCACCAGCAGAGATTCGGAGGGGGAGGCATCCTACGAGCAGTACTTC. This encodes CATSRDSEGEASYEQYF.

This clonotype was recorded a few times. This rearrangement joins TRBV27 to TRBJ2-1; D not resolved. The CDR3 extends over 13 amino acids. Trimming took off 6 bases at V and 7 bases at J, with 13 bases between the two ends. Germline V lookup: CDR1 MNHEY, CDR2 SMNVEV (reference sequence). CDR3 DNA: TGTGCCAGCAGCGATGCGTTATGGAATGAGCAGTTCTTC. Protein product: CASSDALWNEQFF.

This clonotype appeared a few times. The chain is built from TRBV3-1 and TRBJ2-1; TRBD2 matches 12 bases. CDR1 is LGHDT and CDR2 is YNNKEL in the germline V gene (reference sequence). V was clipped by 7 bases and J by 5 bases; unmatched bases: 9. This CDR3 comprises 16 residues. The CDR3 sequence is CASTSGRGKPNNEQFF. The CDR3 DNA reads TGTGCCAGCACTAGCGGGAGGGGGAAGCCAAACAATGAGCAGTTCTTC.

This clonotype was seen a handful of times. This chain joins TRBV7-2 and TRBJ2-1, with 9 nucleotides matching TRBD2. The ends lost 3 bases at V and 14 bases at J; junction bases unmatched: 14. Germline values: CDR1 SGHTA, CDR2 FQGNSA. The CDR3 covers 15 residues. CDR3 residues: CASSFKVAREGREFF. In nucleotides, the CDR3 is TGTGCCAGCAGCTTTAAGGTAGCGCGGGAGGGCCGTGAGTTCTTC.

This clonotype was detected only a few times. This chain joins TRBV6-1 and TRBJ2-2; D perhaps matches TRBD1 (6 bases). Per germline, CDR1 MNHNS and CDR2 SASEGT. This CDR3 has 14 amino acids. Between the trimmed V and J ends, which lost 6 bases and 6 bases, there was a span of 14 bases. CDR3 in DNA: TGTGCCAGCAGACCCGACAGGACCCCCGGGGAGCTGTTTTTT. This sequence encodes CASRPDRTPGELFF.